This T cell receptor (beta chain) was captured by sequencing in a study of T cell changes during pregnancy in multiple sclerosis. Repertoires were generated with immunoSEQ multiplex PCR, while TCRdb's copy carries only in-frame clones and drops some. The sample gives approximately 35,000 clones, roughly nine tenths of which show up once; approximately 3% is in the top ten. The TCR comes from a female donor in good health, enrolled as a control in a pregnancy study. The specimen was CD4+ T cells from peripheral blood mononuclear cells, collected in the third trimester of pregnancy.

The CDR3 loop is CASSQWDSSGNTIYF. The CDR3 DNA reads TGTGCCAGCAGTCAATGGGACAGCTCTGGAAACACCATATATTTT. This chain connects TRBV28 to TRBJ1-3; 7 nucleotides match TRBD1. Germline V CDR1 and CDR2: MDHEN, SYDVKM. V shed 5 bases, J shed 0 bases, and the junction held 4 bases outside the gene matches. The CDR3 loop spans 15 amino acids.